This is a list of T cell receptor beta chains from one sample in a study of cytomegalovirus exposure and HLA in healthy donors. The protocol was immunoSEQ multiplex PCR, while the TCRdb copy is restricted to in-frame clones and leaves out a portion. The sample gives about 96,000 clones, approximately 74% of which show up once; over 12% is in the top ten. Sequencing input: PBMCs. The receptor source for this set is a woman in her 70s in good health and CMV-seropositive. Each CDR3 is given with its conserved first and last residue. The D gene is left open where the match is weak. A row's size may be missing; if present it is once, few, many or a size class.

V gene	clone size	D gene	J gene	CDR3 protein	CDR3 DNA
TRBV6-5	-	TRBD1	TRBJ1-2	CASSYRQGGYGYTF	TGTGCCAGCAGTTACCGACAGGGAGGCTATGGCTACACCTTC
TRBV11-2	-	-	TRBJ1-1	CASSAGHRAFF	TGTGCCAGCAGCGCAGGGCATCGGGCTTTCTTT
TRBV28	-	TRBD1	TRBJ2-7	CASRTGISYEQYF	TGTGCCAGCAGGACAGGGATCTCCTACGAGCAGTACTTC
TRBV6-6	few	TRBD2	TRBJ2-5	CASSPGLLCDF	TGTGCCAGCAGTCCGGGACTACTCTGTGACTTC
TRBV19	-	TRBD1	TRBJ2-3	CASRDRGLEDTQYF	TGTGCCAGTAGAGACAGGGGGCTCGAAGATACGCAGTATTTT
TRBV5-1	-	TRBD2	TRBJ2-3	CASSSASGTSRITDTQYF	TGCGCCAGCAGCTCAGCGTCCGGGACTAGCAGAATCACAGATACGCAGTATTTT
TRBV7-2	-	-	TRBJ1-1	CASSLGAAAGVTEAFF	TGTGCCAGCAGCTTAGGAGCGGCAGCGGGGGTCACTGAAGCTTTCTTT
TRBV15	few	-	TRBJ1-1	CATSRPPLGSNTEAFF	TGTGCCACCAGCAGGCCCCCCCTGGGCTCGAACACTGAAGCTTTCTTT
TRBV6-6	-	-	TRBJ1-1	CASSYLRKNTEAFF	TGTGCCAGCAGTTACCTGCGAAAAAACACTGAAGCTTTCTTT
TRBV27	-	-	TRBJ1-2	CASSSRGQTDNYGYTF	TGTGCCAGCAGTTCTCGTGGACAGACTGATAACTATGGCTACACCTTC
TRBV7-2	many	-	TRBJ2-2	CASEGGSGELFF	TGTGCCAGCGAAGGGGGTTCCGGGGAGCTGTTTTTT
TRBV7-8	-	TRBD2	TRBJ2-7	CASSRTGTSGSEQYF	TGTGCCAGCAGCCGGACCGGGACTAGCGGGAGCGAGCAGTACTTC
TRBV7-8	few	-	TRBJ2-7	CASSSIGFYEQYF	TGTGCCAGCAGCTCGATCGGGTTCTACGAGCAGTACTTC
TRBV7-9	-	TRBD2	TRBJ2-1	CASSLTGTSSYNEQFF	TGTGCCAGCAGCTTAACCGGGACTAGCTCCTACAATGAGCAGTTCTTC
TRBV28	-	-	TRBJ2-5	CATQLRETQYF	TGTGCCACACAGCTTAGGGAGACCCAGTACTTC
TRBV27	-	-	TRBJ2-1	CASSLVERRKEQFF	TGTGCCAGCAGTTTAGTAGAGCGGAGAAAGGAGCAGTTCTTC
TRBV28	-	-	TRBJ2-7	CASRGEVRYEQYF	TGTGCCAGCAGAGGTGAGGTCCGATACGAGCAGTACTTC
TRBV12-5	-	-	TRBJ2-1	CASVLGLSNEQFF	TGTGCTAGTGTCTTGGGACTCTCCAATGAGCAGTTCTTC
TRBV27	-	-	TRBJ2-7	CASSFGYEQYF	TGTGCCAGCAGTTTCGGGTACGAGCAGTACTTC
TRBV12-5	-	-	TRBJ2-3	CASGLEASRGDTQYF	TGTGCTAGTGGTTTGGAGGCTTCGCGGGGTGATACGCAGTATTTT
TRBV6-1	-	-	TRBJ2-1	CASRRTAGQFF	TGTGCCAGCAGAAGGACTGCAGGGCAGTTCTTC
TRBV4-2	-	-	TRBJ1-4	CASSQDSTAEKLFF	TGTGCCAGCAGCCAAGATTCGACAGCAGAAAAACTGTTTTTT
TRBV9	-	TRBD1	TRBJ2-1	CASSVRTGANEQFF	TGTGCCAGCAGCGTAAGGACAGGGGCAAATGAGCAGTTCTTC
TRBV6-5	-	-	TRBJ1-2	CASTGGIYGYTF	TGTGCCAGCACTGGAGGGATCTATGGCTACACCTTC
TRBV28	few	TRBD1	TRBJ2-2	CASSSVTGFVSGELFF	TGTGCCAGCAGTTCCGTGACAGGGTTCGTTTCCGGGGAGCTGTTTTTT
TRBV11-3	-	TRBD1	TRBJ2-1	CASSLRTGGPSEQFF	TGTGCCAGCAGCTTACGGACAGGGGGGCCCAGTGAGCAGTTCTTC
TRBV28	-	-	TRBJ2-7	CASSLVGLYFEQYF	TGTGCCAGCAGTTTGGTGGGGCTATATTTCGAGCAGTACTTC
TRBV13	-	TRBD1	TRBJ2-5	CASSPGTGQETQYF	TGTGCCAGCAGCCCCGGGACAGGGCAGGAGACCCAGTACTTC
TRBV7-2	-	-	TRBJ1-5	CASTGGGTSQPQHF	TGTGCCAGCACCGGGGGGGGGACAAGTCAGCCCCAGCATTTT
TRBV6-1	-	TRBD2	TRBJ2-1	CASSGLGGPHNEQFF	TGTGCCAGCAGTGGTTTGGGAGGGCCGCATAATGAGCAGTTCTTC
TRBV28	-	TRBD1	TRBJ2-6	CASSLGTGVFSGANVLTF	TGTGCCAGCAGTTTGGGGACAGGGGTGTTCTCTGGGGCCAACGTCCTGACTTTC
TRBV25-1	-	TRBD1	TRBJ1-6	CASSEGQGVDSPLHF	TGTGCCAGCAGTGAAGGACAGGGGGTGGATTCACCCCTCCACTTT
TRBV6-5	-	TRBD1	TRBJ2-7	CASSPTGTGGKGYF	TGTGCCAGCAGTCCCACCGGGACAGGGGGCAAGGGGTACTTC
TRBV5-4	few	TRBD2	TRBJ2-1	CASSRSGTSSYNEQFF	TGTGCCAGCAGCCGTAGCGGGACGAGCTCCTACAATGAGCAGTTCTTC
TRBV6-6	-	-	TRBJ2-7	CASSYPVRDIAVGQYF	TGTGCCAGCAGTTACCCGGTACGGGACATAGCCGTAGGGCAGTACTTC
TRBV27	-	-	TRBJ1-4	CASSLYPHFSTGEKLFF	TGTGCCAGCAGTTTATACCCCCACTTCTCGACGGGAGAAAAACTGTTTTTT
TRBV6-1	few	-	TRBJ1-2	CASRPGGAANYGYTF	TGTGCCAGCAGGCCCGGGGGGGCCGCTAACTATGGCTACACCTTC
TRBV9	-	-	TRBJ2-7	CASSAGLRGRSYEQYF	TGTGCCAGCAGCGCGGGACTGAGGGGTCGCTCCTACGAGCAGTACTTC
TRBV2	once	TRBD1	TRBJ1-2	CASSVQGAEYGYTF	TGTGCCAGCAGTGTCCAGGGGGCAGAGTATGGCTACACCTTC
TRBV10-1	-	TRBD2	TRBJ2-1	CASSESRASGEQFF	TGCGCCAGCAGTGAGTCGAGGGCTAGCGGTGAGCAGTTCTTC
TRBV5-4	-	-	TRBJ1-6	CASSGEGDYNSPLHF	TGTGCCAGCAGTGGGGAGGGGGACTATAATTCACCCCTCCACTTT
TRBV14	-	TRBD2	TRBJ2-5	CASSPRLAGDETQYF	TGTGCCAGCAGCCCTAGACTAGCGGGAGACGAGACCCAGTACTTC
TRBV27	-	TRBD2	TRBJ2-2	CASSLITAGRDGELFF	TGTGCCAGCAGTCTTATAACGGCAGGGAGGGACGGGGAGCTGTTTTTT
TRBV27	-	-	TRBJ1-3	CASSPIGTRRDTIYF	TGTGCCAGCAGTCCCATCGGGACCCGGAGGGACACCATATATTTT
TRBV30	once	TRBD1	TRBJ1-2	CAETRTGNGYTF	TGTGCCGAGACCAGGACAGGGAATGGCTACACCTTC
TRBV18	-	TRBD1	TRBJ2-7	CASSPRQGYEQYF	TGTGCCAGCTCACCACGACAGGGTTACGAGCAGTACTTC